These 17 T cell receptor beta chains were sequenced from one sample in a study of tumor-infiltrating lymphocytes in primary liver carcinoma. Germline DNA was also extracted, while the blood RNA originated from unsorted whole blood. TCR beta cDNA was reverse-transcribed from roughly 520 ng of total RNA. The reaction used a constant-region primer and ProtoScript II reverse transcriptase. Three nested multiplex PCR rounds, a slightly modified ARM-PCR method, built the TCR beta libraries. Amplification in the first two PCR rounds was performed using TRBV1-TRBV30 forward primers and a C-beta reverse primer for around 9 cycles each. TCRdb reanalysed the multiplex PCR reads using MiXCR and keeps one entry per CDR3 protein. The data show about 320,000 distinct CDR3 sequences, less than 75% seen once. The sample taken for sequencing was peripheral blood. All receptors derive from a man aged 40-49 years with primary liver carcinoma and hepatitis B virus infection.

Regarding this clonotype: A much larger clone differs from this one at a single base, so this may be a read error. This chain connects TRBV6-2 or TRBV6-3 to TRBJ1-5, with D possibly matching TRBD1 (6 bases). CDR3 length: 13 amino acids. Trimming shortened V by 6 bases and J by 5 bases, and 11 bases separated the two germline ends. Germline assignment: CDR1 MNHEY and CDR2 SVGEGT. Here the CDR3 reads CASRHGGYQPQHF. As DNA, the CDR3 is TGTGCCAGCAGACATGGGGGCTATCAGCCCCAGCATTTT.

About this clonotype: This may stem from a read error, because a much larger clone lies one nucleotide away. The V call is TRBV4-2, the J call TRBJ2-5; 7 nucleotides match TRBD1. Germline V gene sequence: CDR1 LGHNA, CDR2 YNFKEQ. This CDR3 is 16 amino acids long. In nucleotides, the CDR3 is TGCGCCAGCAGCCAAGATAAAGGGACAGAAAAAGAGACCCACTACTTC. Translated, it gives CASSQDKGTEKETHYF.

This clonotype showed up many times. The chain has TRBV5-6 and TRBJ2-5; unclear D gene. Looked up from germline, CDR1 is SGHDT and CDR2 is YYEEEE. Trimming cost V 4 bases and J 1 base, with 8 bases left between them. CDR3 length: 13 residues. This chain's CDR3 is CASSIWSQETQYF. The CDR3 DNA follows: TGTGCCAGCAGCATATGGTCCCAAGAGACCCAGTACTTC.

In the case of this clonotype: The CDR3 carries no conserved terminal phenylalanine or tryptophan, so it likely arises from a read error. This chain joins TRBV29-1 and TRBJ2-2; D perhaps matches TRBD2 (6 bases). Trimming pared 5 bases from V and 6 bases from J, leaving 10 bases between. Germline V gene lookup returns CDR1 SQVTM and CDR2 ANQGSEA. The CDR3 is 12 amino acids. The CDR3 spells CSVHSGSGELFS. DNA of the CDR3: TGCAGCGTTCACAGCGGGTCCGGGGAGCTGTTTTCT.

In this sample, this clonotype turned up a few times. J is TRBJ2-7 and V is TRBV6-2 or TRBV6-3; 7 positions match TRBD1. Germline CDR1 and CDR2: MNHEY and SVGEGT. The V segment lost 5 bases and the J segment 3 bases; nucleotides outside the gene matches: 7. The CDR3 consists of 14 residues. The CDR3 DNA sequence: TGTGCCAGCAGTCAAGACTCAGGGGGCTACGAGCAGTACTTC. Amino acid sequence: CASSQDSGGYEQYF.

The chain uses TRBV10-3 and TRBJ2-3; weak D call: TRBD2 (6 bases). The CDR3 runs to 16 residues. Trimming left V 0 bases short and J 0 bases short, with 10 bases between. Germline V gene sequence: CDR1 ENHRY, CDR2 SYGVKD. The CDR3 bases are TGTGCCATCAGTGAGTCGGGCGGGACTAGCACAGATACGCAGTATTTT. This gives the protein CAISESGGTSTDTQYF.

Details on this clonotype: One end of the junction varies from germline; a read error may be responsible. The genes are TRBV29-1 and TRBJ2-5, with 10 bases fitting TRBD1. CDR1 and CDR2 from the germline V gene are SQVTM and ANQGSEA. The CDR3 is 14 amino acids. The CDR3 region is CTVASGTGEKTQYF. The CDR3 coding sequence is TGCACCGTTGCTTCCGGGACAGGGGAAAAGACCCAGTACTTC.

This clonotype was found many times. This chain links TRBV6-1 with TRBJ2-3, with 7 bases fitting TRBD2. Germline assignment: CDR1 MNHNS and CDR2 SASEGT. Trimming cost V 6 bases and J 6 bases; bases outside gene matches: 9. The length of the CDR3 is 14 residues. CDR3 sequence (DNA): TGTGCCAGCAGCTCCCGGGGAGGGGATGATACGCAGTATTTT. This gives the protein CASSSRGGDDTQYF.

The chain links TRBV29-1 to TRBJ2-1, with TRBD2 matching 9 bases. There are 14 residues in the CDR3. Germline V lookup: CDR1 SQVTM, CDR2 ANQGSEA. Here the CDR3 DNA reads TGCTGCGGGGGGGAGAGCGGCTCCTACAATGAGCAGTTCTTC. Translated: CCGGESGSYNEQFF.

J is TRBJ2-1 and V is TRBV5-1; D gene unclear. Germline V gives CDR1 SGHRS, CDR2 YFSETQ. There are 12 residues in the CDR3. The germline V and J ends were trimmed by 4 bases and 9 bases, with 11 bases remaining between them. The CDR3 protein is CASSPKSLEQFF. CDR3 nucleotides: TGCGCCAGCAGCCCCAAGTCGCTTGAGCAGTTCTTC.

With respect to this clonotype: A much larger clone lies a single base off, so this may be a read error. This sequence joins TRBV4-2 and TRBJ1-4, with TRBD1 matching over 8 bases. Germline V gives CDR1 LGHNA, CDR2 YNFKEQ. With V trimmed by 0 bases and J by 10 bases, 4 bases remained unmatched. The CDR3 covers 14 residues. The chain's CDR3 is CASSQDDRGVKLFF. The CDR3 nucleotides are TGTGCCAGCAGCCAAGACGACAGGGGAGTAAAACTGTTTTTT.

As concerns this clonotype: A read error may produce the germline difference seen at one junction end. The chain combines TRBV5-4 with TRBJ1-6; D remains ambiguous. Germline CDR1 and CDR2: SGHNT and YYREEE (reference sequence). CDR3 length equals 17 residues. In nucleotides, the CDR3 is TGTGCCAACAGCTTGGTCGGAACCAACTCTGGAGGTTCATCCCTCCACTTT. As protein: CANSLVGTNSGGSSLHF. The full variable domain, completed using reference TRBV5-4 and TRBJ1-6, is ETGVTQSPTHLIKTRGQQVTLRCSSQSGHNTVSWYQQALGQGPQFIFQYYREEENGRGNFPPRFSGLQFPNYSSELNVNALELDDSALYLCANSLVGTNSGGSSLHFGNGTRLTVT.

This clonotype has a count of ten or more. The chain has TRBV11-2 and TRBJ2-3; possibly TRBD2 for D (5 bases). V lost 5 bases and J 10 bases, leaving 13 bases between the germline ends. The CDR3 loop spans 12 amino acids. CDR1 is SGHAT, CDR2 FQNNGV, per germline. CDR3 sequence: CASSLSLAAQYF. Here the CDR3 DNA reads TGTGCCAGCAGCCTAAGCCTAGCTGCGCAGTATTTT.

This clonotype was counted a few times. This chain connects TRBV2 to TRBJ2-6; D is unclear. Germline CDR1 and CDR2: SNHLY and FYNNEI. The V end lost 6 bases, the J end lost 2 bases, and 8 bases lay between the germline ends. CDR3 length equals 14 residues. The CDR3 DNA reads as TGTGCCAGCAGCGGCACAACTGGGGCCAACGTCCTGACTTTC. As protein: CASSGTTGANVLTF.

This chain links TRBV12-3 or TRBV12-4 with TRBJ2-7, with 9 bases matching TRBD2. This CDR3 is built from 14 residues. J lost 5 bases, V lost 6 bases, and 8 bases had no gene match. The CDR3 coding sequence is TGTGCCAGCAGCCCTGCGGGAGGGTCCCACGAGCAGTACTTC. It translates to CASSPAGGSHEQYF.

Concerning this clonotype: A much more abundant neighbour one base away suggests this may be a read error. The rearrangement joins TRBV30 to TRBJ2-2; the match to TRBD2 covers 7 bases. CDR3 length equals 16 residues. Per the germline V gene, CDR1 is GTSNPN and CDR2 is SVGIG (reference sequence). The CDR3 DNA is TGTGCCTGGAAAGAAGGCGGGGGAATTTTCACCGGGGAGCTGTTGTTT. As protein: CAWKEGGGIFTGELLF.

This clonotype has ten or more counts. The V call is TRBV6-1, the J call TRBJ1-1, with D possibly TRBD1 on 6 matching bases. Germline loops: CDR1 MNHNS, CDR2 SASEGT. V lost 4 bases and J 5 bases, leaving 11 bases between the germline ends. The CDR3 runs to 13 residues. The CDR3 bases are TGTGCCAGCAGTGCACAGGGTAGGACTGAAGCTTTCTTT. Translated: CASSAQGRTEAFF.